The next 10 T cell receptor beta chains were all read from a single sample in a study of breast tumors, draining lymph nodes, adjacent tissues. The lymph nodes were axillary draining lymph nodes from breast cancer patients. TCRdb re-analysed the multiplex PCR reads in MiXCR, keeping a single row per CDR3 protein. The profile covers about 130,000 distinct CDR3 sequences, with less than 25% appearing a single time and roughly 2.2% taken by the ten largest. The material sequenced was axillary lymph node tissue. The receptors here all came from a female donor with breast cancer. Some clones in this sample may be carry-over from other donors' samples.

At least ten counts were recorded for this clonotype. The chain links TRBV10-2 to TRBJ2-7, with D possibly being TRBD2 (6 bases). This CDR3 is 15 amino acids long. Germline V gives CDR1 WSHSY, CDR2 SAAADI. V was shortened by 4 bases and J by 2 bases, with 15 bases between the two germline ends. This chain's CDR3 is CASSGTSLGPYEQYF. The CDR3 DNA follows: TGCGCCAGCAGTGGAACTAGCCTAGGACCCTACGAGCAGTACTTC.

A word on this clonotype: An end of the junction differs from the germline gene, which may be a read error. V usage is TRBV20-1 and J usage is TRBJ2-1, with TRBD2 as a possible D gene (6 bases). Germline V lookup: CDR1 DFQATT, CDR2 SNEGSKA (reference sequence). This CDR3 contains 15 residues. CDR3 nucleotide sequence: TGCAGTGCTAGCGGCACGCCGGGGCGGGATCTTGAGCAGTTCTTT. Encoded protein: CSASGTPGRDLEQFF.

This clonotype was recorded at least ten times. The V and J genes are TRBV2 and TRBJ2-1; a weak D match, TRBD2 (6 bases). CDR3 length: 15 residues. Trimming shortened V by 7 bases and J by 5 bases, and 18 bases separated the two germline ends. CDR1 is SNHLY and CDR2 is FYNNEI in the germline V gene. CDR3 amino acids: CASIRMASAHNEQFF. CDR3 bases: TGTGCCAGCATCAGAATGGCTAGCGCCCACAATGAGCAGTTCTTC.

This clonotype was detected a few times. This chain links TRBV27 with TRBJ1-4; D perhaps matches TRBD1 (5 bases). Trimming took 6 bases from V and 7 from J, leaving 15 bases between them. Germline V lookup: CDR1 MNHEY, CDR2 SMNVEV (reference sequence). This CDR3 has 14 amino acids. As DNA, the CDR3 is TGTGCCAGCAGCTGGCAGGGTGGAGGTGAAAAACTGTTTTTT. Protein: CASSWQGGGEKLFF.

On this clonotype itself: This may arise from a read error, as a much more abundant clone is one base away. The chain recombines TRBV6-5 with TRBJ2-1, with TRBD2 matching over 11 bases. Germline lookup yields CDR1 MNHEY and CDR2 SVGAGI. With 0 bases clipped from V and 7 bases from J, the junction kept 8 bases outside the gene matches. CDR3 length: 17 residues. This CDR3 is CASSYSRRPSGRNEQFF. The CDR3 coding sequence is TGTGCCAGCAGTTACTCGCGCAGGCCTAGCGGGAGGAATGAGCAGTTCTTC.

This clonotype was seen a handful of times. The CDR3 DNA reads TGTGCCAGCAGTTCGAAAAGGGCCCAAGGGAACACTGAAGCTTTCTTT. This translates into CASSSKRAQGNTEAFF. The rearrangement joins TRBV6-6 to TRBJ1-1; D is unclear. The length of the CDR3 is 16 residues. Trimming removed 4 bases at V and 1 base at J, with 16 bases between. Germline V gene sequence: CDR1 MNHNY, CDR2 SVGAGI (reference sequence).

The sample holds many counts of this clonotype. The gene calls are TRBV7-2 and TRBJ2-1, with D maybe TRBD1 (6 bases). Germline CDR1 SGHTA, CDR2 FQGNSA. V was cut by 4 bases and J by 1 base, with 14 bases left in between. The CDR3 consists of 16 residues. For the CDR3, the DNA is TGTGCCAGCAGCTCCCCACAGGGCGATTCCTACAATGAGCAGTTCTTC. This translates into CASSSPQGDSYNEQFF.

The sample holds many counts of this clonotype. One end of the junction is discordant with germline, which a read error may explain. This chain connects TRBV11-2 to TRBJ1-3; D gene unclear. In germline, CDR1 is SGHAT, CDR2 FQNNGV. CDR3 length: 15 residues. The CDR3 DNA follows: TGTGCCAGCAGCCCACTACGAGGGTCGATGTCTCTGGTGGATTTT. Translated: CASSPLRGSMSLVDF.

There are a few counts of this clonotype. The chain is built from TRBV11-2 and TRBJ1-1; TRBD1 is a possible D gene (5 bases). This CDR3 comprises 14 residues. Germline V lookup: CDR1 SGHAT, CDR2 FQNNGV. Trimming took off 5 bases at V and 1 base at J, with 11 bases between the two ends. CDR3: CASSTRDGNTEAFF. CDR3 DNA: TGTGCCAGCAGCACCCGGGACGGGAACACTGAAGCTTTCTTT. Complete variable domain (other parts from reference TRBV11-2 and TRBJ1-1): EAGVAQSPRYKIIEKRQSVAFWCNPISGHATLYWYQQILGQGPKLLIQFQNNGVVDDSQLPKDRFSAERLKGVDSTLKIQPAKLEDSAVYLCASSTRDGNTEAFFGQGTRLTVV.

A note on this clonotype: It may be a read error: a sequence one base away is much more abundant. This sequence joins TRBV20-1 and TRBJ2-3; D is undetermined. The CDR3 is 15 residues long. Germline CDR1 reads DFQATT; CDR2 reads SNEGSKA (reference sequence). The V end was cut by 0 bases, the J end by 0 bases, with 10 bases between. The CDR3 loop is CSARDAADSTDTQYF. CDR3 coding DNA: TGCAGTGCTAGAGATGCAGCAGATAGCACAGATACGCAGTATTTT.